These 23 T cell receptor beta chains were sequenced from one sample in a study of T cells after yellow fever vaccination (dated by TCRdb to between 2017 and 2020). Taken with the paper, the label for treatment or condition translates to: live attenuated yellow fever vaccine strain. The protocol used for the library was 5' RACE. The sequencer listed for this sample is Illumina HiSeq 2500. TCRdb trimmed public reads at Q25 via fastp, called clones via MiXCR and kept in-frame beta chains. Each CDR3 protein appears once, grouped with its most common genes and DNA. Across this sample there are hundreds of thousands of distinct CDR3 sequences, with about 13% seen only once. The leading ten clones occupy over 12% of the sample. This sample comprised PBMCs, obtained on the day of the yellow fever booster vaccination. Source of these receptors: a man aged 25 to 40 who received the YFV17D yellow fever vaccine.

Of note for this clonotype: Compared with germline, one end of the junction differs, possibly owing to a read error. J is TRBJ1-6 and V is TRBV3-1; D is unclear. Germline V gene lookup returns CDR1 LGHDT and CDR2 YNNKEL (reference sequence). This CDR3 is built from 16 residues. The CDR3 DNA reads as TGTGCCACCAGCCAAGGAAGTGGTGGGTTGGTTTCACCCCTCCACTTT. This codes for CATSQGSGGLVSPLHF. The complete variable domain, with remaining parts taken from reference TRBV3-1 and TRBJ1-6, reads DTAVSQTPKYLVTQMGNDKSIKCEQNLGHDTMYWYKQDSKKFLKIMFSYNNKELIINETVPNRFSPKSPDKAHLNLHINSLELGDSAVYFCATSQGSGGLVSPLHFGNGTRLTVT.

This clonotype has just a few counts. The rearrangement links TRBV12-3 or TRBV12-4 to TRBJ2-3; D tentatively reads TRBD1 or TRBD2 (6 bases each). The CDR3 is 14 residues long. Trimming cost V 3 bases and J 2 bases, with 9 bases left between them. CDR3 bases: TGTGCCAGCAGTTTTACGGGGGCCACAGATACGCAGTATTTT. It is translated as CASSFTGATDTQYF.

This clonotype came up a few times. For the CDR3, the DNA is TGCAGTGCTAGAGTATTGACTAGCGGCCTTTCTAAAAATAGGAATGAGCAGTTCTTC. Translated: CSARVLTSGLSKNRNEQFF. The chain carries TRBV20-1 and TRBJ2-1; 9 nucleotides align to TRBD2. Losses at the gene ends were 1 base for V and 7 bases for J; bases not matched to a gene: 20. The CDR3 loop spans 19 amino acids. Germline lookup yields CDR1 DFQATT and CDR2 SNEGSKA (reference sequence).

The J gene is TRBJ2-7, the V gene TRBV29-1; possibly TRBD1 for D (5 bases). V was pared by 4 bases and J by 4 bases, with 11 bases between. Per the germline V gene, CDR1 is SQVTM and CDR2 is ANQGSEA. This CDR3 is 12 amino acids long. DNA for the CDR3: TGCAGCGTTGCTTGGCAGGGTTACGAGCAGTACTTC. It encodes CSVAWQGYEQYF.

This clonotype was observed many times. The chain couples TRBV12-3 or TRBV12-4 to TRBJ2-3; no clear D. With 6 bases removed from V and 0 bases from J, the gap between germline ends came to 13 bases. This CDR3 has 15 residues. Here the CDR3 reads CASSRHAGSTDTQYF. The CDR3 region has the DNA TGTGCCAGCAGCCGCCACGCAGGAAGCACAGATACGCAGTATTTT.

The chain joins TRBV20-1 to TRBJ2-7; 9 nucleotides line up with TRBD1. Germline lookup yields CDR1 DFQATT and CDR2 SNEGSKA (reference sequence). V lost 2 bases, J lost 5 bases, and 16 bases stayed unmatched. The CDR3 length is 17 residues. The CDR3 DNA sequence: TGCAGTGCTAGACGTCCTGGAGGGGGACAGGGTCGCCACGAGCAGTACTTC. Its protein product is CSARRPGGGQGRHEQYF.

This clonotype was seen a few times. The genes are TRBV18 and TRBJ2-7, with 10 bases fitting TRBD2. V shed 5 bases and J 3 bases; nucleotides not matched to a gene: 7. Germline-derived CDR1 and CDR2 are KGHSH and LQKENI. This CDR3 region has 15 residues. The CDR3 nucleotides read TGTGCCAGCTCAATTATAGCGGGAGGTTTCTACGAGCAGTACTTC. It yields the protein CASSIIAGGFYEQYF. The entire variable domain, with the rest obtained from reference TRBV18 and TRBJ2-7, is as follows: NAGVMQNPRHLVRRRGQEARLRCSPMKGHSHVYWYRQLPEEGLKFMVYLQKENIIDESGMPKERFSAEFPKEGPSILRIQQVVRGDSAAYFCASSIIAGGFYEQYFGPGTRLTVT.

This clonotype was seen only a few times. The rearrangement links TRBV4-2 to TRBJ2-7; 11 nucleotides line up with TRBD2. V lost 0 bases, J lost 1 base, and 5 bases stayed unmatched. Germline lookup yields CDR1 LGHNA and CDR2 YNFKEQ. The CDR3 extends over 17 amino acids. CDR3 amino acids: CASSQELAGGRSYEQYF. In DNA, the CDR3 is TGTGCCAGCAGCCAAGAGCTAGCGGGAGGCCGGTCCTACGAGCAGTACTTC.

A few counts support this clonotype. As DNA, the CDR3 is TGTGCCAGCATGGCAGGGGACTACGAGCAGTACTTC. This gives the protein CASMAGDYEQYF. The V and J genes are TRBV25-1 and TRBJ2-7, with D possibly matching TRBD1 (6 bases). The CDR3 contains 12 residues. V lost 7 bases and J lost 3, with 10 bases in between. Per the germline V gene, CDR1 is MGHDK and CDR2 is SYGVNS.

This chain uses TRBV11-2 with TRBJ1-2; D may be TRBD1 (6 bases). V dropped 4 bases and J dropped 6 bases, with 15 bases sitting between them. Germline lookup yields CDR1 SGHAT and CDR2 FQNNGV. The CDR3 contains 14 residues. CDR3 loop: CASSSQTGRDGYTF. CDR3 bases: TGTGCCAGCAGCTCCCAGACAGGACGAGATGGCTACACCTTC.

This clonotype came up once. The CDR3 coding sequence is TGCAGTGCGAACATGGCGGGAGGGCCCGGCAATGAGCAGTTCTTC. It specifies CSANMAGGPGNEQFF. The J gene is TRBJ2-1, the V gene TRBV20-1; 9 bases agree with TRBD2. The ends lost 6 bases at V and 6 bases at J; junction bases unmatched: 12. CDR1 is DFQATT and CDR2 is SNEGSKA in the germline V gene (reference sequence). This CDR3 is built from 15 residues.

This clonotype was found a few times. J is TRBJ1-3 and V is TRBV7-2, with TRBD1 matching 10 bases. The CDR3 runs to 14 residues. Losses at the gene ends were 6 bases for V and 8 bases for J; bases not matched to a gene: 7. Germline lookup yields CDR1 SGHTA and CDR2 FQGNSA. The CDR3 DNA reads as TGTGCCAGCAGACCCGGGACAGGGGTAGACACCATATATTTT. Its translation: CASRPGTGVDTIYF.

This clonotype appeared a few times. The chain couples TRBV4-3 to TRBJ2-1; the match to TRBD2 covers 14 bases. V trimming: 4 bases; J trimming: 7 bases; junction bases outside the gene matches: 9. Per germline, CDR1 LGHNA and CDR2 YSLEER. The CDR3 has 17 residues. The CDR3 region has the DNA TGCGCCAGCAGCCGCTCCGGGACTAGCGGGAGTGGTAATGAGCAGTTCTTC. As protein: CASSRSGTSGSGNEQFF.

The chain is built from TRBV11-1 and TRBJ2-2; TRBD1 matches 8 bases. Germline V lookup: CDR1 SGHAT, CDR2 FQDESV (reference sequence). J was trimmed by 5 bases and V by 3 bases; bases with no gene match: 5. The CDR3 loop spans 15 amino acids. The CDR3 bases are TGTGCCAGCAGCTTTGACAGGGGTGCTACCGGGGAGCTGTTTTTT. It is translated as CASSFDRGATGELFF.

There are a few counts of this clonotype. A single base separates this from a much larger clone, so it may be a read error. The CDR3 region is CASSDGQAYEQYF. CDR3 bases: TGCGCCAGCAGTGATGGACAGGCCTACGAGCAGTACTTC. The chain has TRBV10-2 and TRBJ2-7; 7 nucleotides line up with TRBD1. The CDR3 loop spans 13 amino acids. The germline CDR1 and CDR2 sequences are WSHSY and SAAADI. Unmatched junction bases numbered 1, after V lost 3 bases and J lost 2 bases.

The chain recombines TRBV14 with TRBJ2-7; D remains ambiguous. Germline V gene data show CDR1 as SGHDN and CDR2 as FVKESK. Trimming removed 0 bases at V and 10 bases at J, with 16 bases between. The CDR3 extends over 14 amino acids. CDR3 sequence reads: CASSQEVYSGYQYF. The CDR3 coding sequence is TGTGCCAGCAGCCAAGAGGTTTATTCCGGGTATCAGTACTTC.

The rearrangement joins TRBV6-2 or TRBV6-3 to TRBJ1-1, with TRBD1 as a possible D gene (6 bases). The germline CDR1 and CDR2 sequences are MNHEY and SVGEGT. V was cut by 7 bases and J by 5 bases, with 14 bases left in between. This CDR3 has 13 residues. Written as DNA, the CDR3 is TGTGCCAGCACCTCGGGGGCGGGAACTGAAGCTTTCTTT. Amino acid sequence: CASTSGAGTEAFF.

The gene calls are TRBV20-1 and TRBJ1-5; 10 nucleotides align to TRBD1. Trimming took 6 bases from V and 3 from J; bases not matched to a gene: 11. From germline, CDR1 is DFQATT and CDR2 SNEGSKA (reference sequence). The CDR3 is made up of 16 amino acids. CDR3: CSAMKRDRGYNQPQHF. The CDR3 region has the DNA TGCAGTGCAATGAAGAGGGACAGGGGTTACAATCAGCCCCAGCATTTT.

This rearrangement joins TRBV19 to TRBJ2-7; no firm D call. The CDR3 contains 13 residues. Germline-derived CDR1 and CDR2 are LNHDA and SQIVND (reference sequence). Trimming shortened V by 3 bases and J by 7 bases, and 13 bases separated the two germline ends. The CDR3: CASSIRRPGEQYF. In DNA, the CDR3 is TGTGCCAGTAGTATCCGAAGACCGGGTGAGCAGTACTTC. The full variable domain, completed using reference TRBV19 and TRBJ2-7, is DGGITQSPKYLFRKEGQNVTLSCEQNLNHDAMYWYRQDPGQGLRLIYYSQIVNDFQKGDIAEGYSVSREKKESFPLTVTSAQKNPTAFYLCASSIRRPGEQYFGPGTRLTVT.

In this sample, this clonotype turned up many times. The chain has TRBV15 and TRBJ1-1, with 9 bases lining up with TRBD1. The V gene's germline CDR1 is LNHNV and CDR2 YYDKDF (reference sequence). The J segment lost 0 bases and the V segment lost 2 bases, leaving 7 bases of the junction unmatched. The CDR3 runs 17 residues. The CDR3 DNA is TGTGCCACCAGCAGATATGAAGGGACAGGGTTGAACACTGAAGCTTTCTTT. As protein: CATSRYEGTGLNTEAFF.

This rearrangement joins TRBV5-6 to TRBJ2-7; D is uncertain. With 0 bases removed from V and 6 bases from J, the gap between germline ends came to 10 bases. Germline V gene lookup returns CDR1 SGHDT and CDR2 YYEEEE. CDR3 length: 13 residues. In nucleotides, the CDR3 is TGTGCCAGCAGCTTGGGTCGACCGGTCGAGCAGTACTTC. This translates into CASSLGRPVEQYF.

The chain links TRBV20-1 to TRBJ2-7, with 14 bases identical to TRBD2. V dropped 3 bases and J dropped 10; count of bases not matched to a gene: 8. This CDR3 is 14 amino acids long. From germline, CDR1 is DFQATT and CDR2 SNEGSKA (reference sequence). The CDR3 spells CSASPPGLAGDQYF. In nucleotides, the CDR3 is TGCAGTGCTAGTCCCCCGGGACTAGCGGGAGACCAGTACTTC.

V and J are TRBV12-3 or TRBV12-4 and TRBJ2-1, with 9 nucleotides matching TRBD1. V shed 5 bases, J shed 12 bases, and the junction held 5 bases outside the gene matches. The CDR3 is 12 amino acids. CDR3: CASSHDRGGQFF. As DNA, the CDR3 is TGTGCCAGCAGTCACGACAGGGGGGGGCAGTTCTTC.